This TCR beta chain was sequenced in a study of blood T cell repertoires in COVID-19. Study summary: Both acute and convalescent COVID-19 samples were obtained from the United States, Italy and Spain. PBMCs, B-cell-depleted T cells, or T cells were the source of the cDNA or gDNA that made up the material.

Germline CDR1 reads KGHSH; CDR2 reads LQKENI. Trimming at V came to 4 bases and at J to 5 bases, leaving 2 bases not matched to a gene. This CDR3 is built from 14 residues. Per the study methods: From reference gene primer amplification, estimates of nucleated cell counts were derived. Here immunoSEQ multiplex PCR was the method, and the copy in TCRdb shows in-frame clones only, minus some. Clonal size and the V and J genes are those of that table, whereas D and trimming came from the DNA. The top ten hold less than 3.5% of the sample, which has 150,000 to 200,000 clones, roughly 86% seen once. The V call is TRBV18, the J call TRBJ2-1; 10 bases align to TRBD2. The receptor's source is a woman in her twenties or thirties with active or convalescent COVID-19. Sequencing used peripheral blood. CDR3 sequence: CASSRTSGDNEQFF. For the CDR3, the DNA is TGTGCCAGCTCACGGACTAGCGGTGACAATGAGCAGTTCTTC.